This T cell receptor beta chain was obtained from a study of shared clonotypes between healthy human individuals. Unmatched junction bases numbered 10, after V lost 5 bases and J lost 4 bases. CDR3 length: 16 residues. CDR1 SGHNT and CDR2 YYREEE come from the germline V gene (reference sequence). Authors' methods: Filtering was not the same, since immunoSEQ gave junction-only sequences without quality scores. The assay was immunoSEQ multiplex PCR, and TCRdb's table has in-frame clones only and misses some. For V, J and clone size, that table is used; D and trimming come from the DNA. The sample shows more than 150,000 clones, 60% to 75% of them seen only once. Naive CD4+ cells were CD45RA-selected; the remaining cells were memory. The study's findings and limits: It was the non-shared clonotypes that had lower generation probabilities than clonotypes shared by all four donors.

About this clone itself: Its antigen is as yet unknown.

This chain links TRBV5-4 with TRBJ2-2, with 8 bases identical to TRBD1. This clonotype originated in a young man in good health. Sequencing input: memory CD4+ T cells sorted from blood. Sample subset: CD45RA-negative fraction. CDR3: CASRRGTGGVTGELFF. The DNA for the CDR3 is TGTGCCAGCAGGCGGGGCACAGGGGGAGTCACCGGGGAGCTGTTTTTT.